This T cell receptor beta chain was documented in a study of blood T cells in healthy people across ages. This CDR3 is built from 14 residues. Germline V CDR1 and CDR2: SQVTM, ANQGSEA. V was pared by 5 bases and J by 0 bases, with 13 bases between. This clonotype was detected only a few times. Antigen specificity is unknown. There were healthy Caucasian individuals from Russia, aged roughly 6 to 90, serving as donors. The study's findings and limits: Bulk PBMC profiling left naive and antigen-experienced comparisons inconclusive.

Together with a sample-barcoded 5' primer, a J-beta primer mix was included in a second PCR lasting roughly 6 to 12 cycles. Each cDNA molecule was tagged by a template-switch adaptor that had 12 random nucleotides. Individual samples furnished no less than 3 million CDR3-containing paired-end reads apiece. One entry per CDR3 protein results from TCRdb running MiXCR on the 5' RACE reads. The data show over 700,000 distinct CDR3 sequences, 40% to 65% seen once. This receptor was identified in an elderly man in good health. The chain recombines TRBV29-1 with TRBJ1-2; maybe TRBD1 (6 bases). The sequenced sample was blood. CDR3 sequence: CSVQTGITNYGYTF. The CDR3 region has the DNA TGCAGCGTTCAAACAGGGATTACTAACTATGGCTACACCTTC. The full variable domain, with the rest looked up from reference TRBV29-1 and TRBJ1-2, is SAVISQKPSRDICQRGTSLTIQCQVDSQVTMMFWYRQQPGQSLTLIATANQGSEATYESGFVIDKFPISRPNLTFSTLTVSNMSPEDSSIYLCSVQTGITNYGYTFGSGTRLTVV.